This TCR beta chain comes out of a study of blood T cell repertoires in COVID-19. Study-wide context: Sample material is recorded as cDNA or gDNA derived from T cells, B-cell-depleted T cells, or PBMCs.

The protocol was immunoSEQ multiplex PCR, while the TCRdb copy is restricted to in-frame clones and leaves out a portion. The sample gives about 210,000 clones, approximately 86% of which show up once; roughly 4% is in the top ten. The CDR3 spans 15 residues. Germline V gene lookup returns CDR1 SNHLY and CDR2 FYNNEI. The junction had 8 bases not matched to a gene; V was cut back by 5 bases and J by 4 bases. Each participant's cohort was designated according to participant-reported clinical history. This clone was observed many times. The chain carries TRBV2 and TRBJ2-1; 7 bases line up with TRBD2. The sequencing sample was made of PBMCs or T cells enriched from blood (not recorded which). This sequence originates from a woman in her 30s who had been exposed to COVID-19. CDR3 amino acids: CASSPGLPIYNEQFF. In DNA, the CDR3 is TGTGCCAGCAGTCCGGGACTACCAATATACAATGAGCAGTTCTTC.